The 28 T cell receptor beta chains reported below all come from one sample, sequenced in a study of T-cell reconstitution after alpha-beta-depleted transplantation in children. A library of TCRbeta sequences, prepared with unique molecular identifiers, was generated. One entry per CDR3 protein results from TCRdb running MiXCR on the PCR reads. This table holds a few hundred thousand distinct CDR3 sequences, approximately 20% found once. The sample here was PBMCs from the stem cell graft donor, taken from the stem cell graft. Receptors were obtained from a human donor who donated a stem cell graft to a child with acute lymphoblastic leukemia.

The chain has TRBV12-3 or TRBV12-4 and TRBJ2-3; 8 bases line up with TRBD2. The CDR3 is made up of 14 amino acids. The V gene end was trimmed by 3 bases and the J gene end by 3 bases; junction bases not matched to a gene: 2. CDR3 protein: CASSFSGVTDTQYF. In DNA, the CDR3 is TGTGCCAGCAGTTTTAGCGGGGTGACAGATACGCAGTATTTT.

The V call is TRBV5-1, the J call TRBJ2-3, with TRBD2 identical over 13 bases. J gave up 3 bases and V 3 bases, and 19 bases lay outside the gene matches. Germline V CDR1 and CDR2: SGHRS, YFSETQ. The CDR3 extends over 21 amino acids. CDR3 sequence reads: CASSSPPGLAGVNGKTDTQYF. The CDR3 DNA follows: TGCGCCAGCAGCTCCCCCCCCGGACTAGCGGGAGTTAACGGGAAGACAGATACGCAGTATTTT.

This clonotype was detected a few times. This rearrangement joins TRBV12-3 or TRBV12-4 to TRBJ1-1; D perhaps matches TRBD1 (5 bases). The CDR3 is made up of 11 amino acids. V lost 11 bases, J lost 4 bases, and 11 bases lay in between. The CDR3 protein is CAVGGITEAFF. The CDR3 DNA follows: TGTGCCGTTGGGGGGATCACTGAAGCTTTCTTT.

This clonotype was detected only a few times. This chain connects TRBV6-5 to TRBJ1-6; D gene unclear. The CDR3 is 13 residues long. The germline CDR1 and CDR2 sequences are MNHEY and SVGAGI. V was cut by 0 bases and J by 14 bases, with 11 bases left in between. DNA for the CDR3: TGTGCCAGCAGTTACTCCCCCCGTTCGGCCCTCCACTTT. Its protein is CASSYSPRSALHF.

The table lists this clonotype with a few counts. This chain joins TRBV4-3 and TRBJ1-1; D is possibly TRBD1 (5 bases). Per germline, CDR1 LGHNA and CDR2 YSLEER. V lost 2 bases, J lost 6 bases, and 13 bases lay in between. The CDR3 is 14 amino acids. This CDR3 reads CASSQIAGTPEAFF. The CDR3 nucleotides are TGCGCCAGCAGCCAAATCGCCGGGACCCCTGAAGCTTTCTTT.

The V and J genes are TRBV11-3 and TRBJ2-2; D is possibly TRBD1 (5 bases). In germline, CDR1 is SGHNT, CDR2 YENEEA. The CDR3 consists of 15 residues. The V and J ends lost 5 bases and 6 bases respectively, with 16 bases between them. In nucleotides, the CDR3 is TGTGCCAGCAGCCCCCGGGTGGGGCGCGCCGGGGAGCTGTTTTTT. Amino acid sequence: CASSPRVGRAGELFF.

The genes are TRBV3-1 and TRBJ2-1, with D maybe TRBD2 (6 bases). Trimming shortened V by 4 bases and J by 2 bases, and 12 bases separated the two germline ends. CDR3 length: 15 residues. Per germline, CDR1 LGHDT and CDR2 YNNKEL (reference sequence). In nucleotides, the CDR3 is TGTGCCAGCAGCCCGACGGGCGGGGCCTACAATGAGCAGTTCTTC. The encoded protein is CASSPTGGAYNEQFF.

This clonotype turned up a few times. The V and J genes are TRBV3-1 and TRBJ2-7; 11 nucleotides line up with TRBD2. The CDR3 totals 17 residues. CDR1 and CDR2 (germline): LGHDT, YNNKEL (reference sequence). V was clipped by 4 bases and J by 5 bases; unmatched bases: 13. The CDR3 region has the DNA TGTGCCAGCAGCCCCCAATCTTTTAGCGGGAGGGAGAACGAGCAGTACTTC. Translating gives CASSPQSFSGRENEQYF.

This clonotype has just a few counts. The V and J genes are TRBV9 and TRBJ2-2; D tentatively reads TRBD1 or TRBD2 (5 bases each). CDR1 and CDR2 from the germline V gene are SGDLS and YYNGEE. Trimming pared 4 bases from V and 6 bases from J, leaving 19 bases between. The CDR3 has 16 residues. CDR3 DNA sequence: TGTGCCAGCAGCACCCTCCTGGGGGTCGAGGCCGGGGAGCTGTTTTTT. It specifies CASSTLLGVEAGELFF.

This clonotype was recorded a few times. The V call is TRBV7-9, the J call TRBJ2-1; TRBD2 is a possible D gene (6 bases). V lost 1 base to trimming and J lost 9 bases, with 13 bases between them. Germline values: CDR1 SEHNR, CDR2 FQNEAQ (reference sequence). The CDR3 totals 14 residues. The CDR3 protein is CASSLGVLAGEQFF. In DNA, the CDR3 is TGTGCCAGCAGCTTAGGGGTACTAGCCGGTGAGCAGTTCTTC.

This clonotype occurred a few times. The chain recombines TRBV5-6 with TRBJ1-2; tentative D call: TRBD1 (5 bases). CDR1 SGHDT and CDR2 YYEEEE come from the germline V gene. The length of the CDR3 is 12 residues. The V end was cut by 3 bases, the J end by 7 bases, with 10 bases between. The CDR3 reads CASSSGIPGYTF. DNA for the CDR3: TGTGCCAGCAGCTCAGGGATTCCTGGCTACACCTTC.

The chain combines TRBV27 with TRBJ2-5; 9 bases map to TRBD2. The CDR3 contains 15 residues. Losses at the gene ends were 2 bases for V and 5 bases for J; bases not matched to a gene: 6. Per germline, CDR1 MNHEY and CDR2 SMNVEV (reference sequence). This CDR3 is CASSLAGLASETQYF. In DNA, the CDR3 is TGTGCCAGCAGTTTAGCGGGACTAGCTTCGGAGACCCAGTACTTC.

This clonotype was seen at least ten times. V and J are TRBV5-1 and TRBJ1-1, with D maybe TRBD1 (6 bases). Trimming took off 2 bases at V and 6 bases at J, with 8 bases between the two ends. The CDR3 totals 12 residues. Germline V gene sequence: CDR1 SGHRS, CDR2 YFSETQ. DNA for the CDR3: TGCGCCAGCAGCTTACAGGGAGCTGAAGCTTTCTTT. Encoded protein: CASSLQGAEAFF.

The chain employs TRBV7-8 and TRBJ2-7; D tentatively reads TRBD1 or TRBD2 (5 bases each). CDR3 length: 15 amino acids. Germline V gene data show CDR1 as SGHVS and CDR2 as FQNEAQ. V shed 0 bases and J shed 1 base, with 10 bases lying between them. In nucleotides, the CDR3 is TGTGCCAGCAGCTTAGCCGGGACGCCTTCCTACGAGCAGTACTTC. This encodes CASSLAGTPSYEQYF. Drawing the rest from reference TRBV7-8 and TRBJ2-7, the complete variable domain is GAGVSQSPRYKVAKRGQDVALRCDPISGHVSLFWYQQALGQGPEFLTYFQNEAQLDKSGLPSDRFFAERPEGSVSTLKIQRTQQEDSAVYLCASSLAGTPSYEQYFGPGTRLTVT.

This clonotype has only a few counts. This chain joins TRBV6-5 and TRBJ1-5; D remains unclear. The CDR3 contains 14 residues. The germline gives CDR1 MNHEY, CDR2 SVGAGI. Trimming removed 0 bases from V and 5 bases from J, with 8 bases in between. CDR3 sequence: CASSYSNGDQPQHF. The CDR3 DNA follows: TGTGCCAGCAGTTACTCGAACGGGGATCAGCCCCAGCATTTT.

This clonotype was counted between two and nine times. CDR3 nucleotide sequence: TGTGCCAGCAGCCAAGAGAGAGCGGGGCCCTACGAGCAGTACTTC. It specifies CASSQERAGPYEQYF. The J gene is TRBJ2-7, the V gene TRBV4-2; 7 nucleotides align to TRBD2. Germline CDR1 LGHNA, CDR2 YNFKEQ. The CDR3 totals 15 residues. Trimming cost V 0 bases and J 2 bases; bases outside gene matches: 4.

The rearrangement links TRBV27 to TRBJ2-1, with a tentative D call TRBD2 (5 bases). The CDR3 is made up of 16 amino acids. The germline CDR1 and CDR2 sequences are MNHEY and SMNVEV (reference sequence). With 1 base removed from V and 3 bases from J, the gap between germline ends came to 13 bases. CDR3 residues: CASSLWAGVNYNEQFF. The CDR3 bases are TGTGCCAGCAGTTTATGGGCCGGGGTCAACTACAATGAGCAGTTCTTC.

J is TRBJ1-2 and V is TRBV25-1, with D hard to call. V dropped 2 bases and J dropped 4 bases, with 8 bases sitting between them. This CDR3 spans 13 amino acids. Germline CDR1 MGHDK, CDR2 SYGVNS. Written as DNA, the CDR3 is TGTGCCAGCAGTGAAAGCGCGGCCTATGGCTACACCTTC. It is translated as CASSESAAYGYTF.

V and J are TRBV5-1 and TRBJ2-7, with unresolved D. The CDR3 consists of 15 residues. Germline CDR1 SGHRS, CDR2 YFSETQ. V lost 5 bases and J lost 0, with 15 bases in between. CDR3 residues: CASRWGDVSSYEQYF. CDR3 DNA sequence: TGCGCCAGCAGGTGGGGTGACGTGAGCTCCTACGAGCAGTACTTC.

The rearrangement uses TRBV18 and TRBJ1-5, with D tentatively TRBD1 (6 bases). Germline CDR1 reads KGHSH; CDR2 reads LQKENI. The CDR3 is 15 amino acids. Trimming removed 0 bases from V and 2 bases from J, with 8 bases in between. DNA of the CDR3: TGTGCCAGCTCACCACCGGGGGCGGGCAATCAGCCCCAGCATTTT. This codes for CASSPPGAGNQPQHF.

This clonotype came up a few times. The chain combines TRBV20-1 with TRBJ1-1; D is possibly TRBD1 (5 bases). The CDR3 runs to 13 residues. V shed 7 bases and J shed 0 bases, with 12 bases lying between them. In germline, CDR1 is DFQATT, CDR2 SNEGSKA (reference sequence). The CDR3 DNA follows: TGCAGTGTAGGGGCCGGGATGAACACTGAAGCTTTCTTT. This gives the protein CSVGAGMNTEAFF.

There are a few counts of this clonotype. The rearrangement uses TRBV7-9 and TRBJ2-7; D ambiguous. CDR1 is SEHNR, CDR2 FQNEAQ, per germline (reference sequence). This CDR3 region has 12 residues. V lost 6 bases and J lost 5, with 11 bases in between. The CDR3 sequence: CASRGPWNEQYF. The CDR3 region has the DNA TGTGCCAGCAGGGGTCCCTGGAACGAGCAGTACTTC.

The chain uses TRBV5-1 and TRBJ2-3, with TRBD2 matching 11 bases. The ends lost 4 bases at V and 11 bases at J; junction bases unmatched: 9. The CDR3 spans 14 residues. Germline V gene data show CDR1 as SGHRS and CDR2 as YFSETQ. The CDR3 sequence: CASSRGTSGGGQYF. The CDR3 DNA sequence: TGCGCCAGCAGCCGGGGGACTAGCGGCGGTGGGCAGTATTTT.

The chain carries TRBV4-1 and TRBJ1-5, with no clear D. Trimming removed 0 bases from V and 4 bases from J, with 10 bases in between. Germline V gene sequence: CDR1 MGHRA, CDR2 YSYEKL. This CDR3 has 15 residues. The CDR3 region is CASSQERAPNQPQHF. For the CDR3, the DNA is TGCGCCAGCAGCCAAGAGAGGGCACCTAATCAGCCCCAGCATTTT.

The chain employs TRBV6-2 or TRBV6-3 and TRBJ2-1; D uncertain. V dropped 3 bases and J dropped 5 bases, with 11 bases sitting between them. The germline V gene has CDR1 MNHEY and CDR2 SVGEGT. The CDR3 totals 14 residues. CDR3 region: CASSYVSVNNEQFF. CDR3 nucleotide sequence: TGTGCCAGCAGTTATGTCTCGGTCAACAATGAGCAGTTCTTC.

The gene calls are TRBV5-1 and TRBJ1-2; TRBD1 aligns across 11 bases. This CDR3 comprises 17 residues. Trimming at V came to 2 bases and at J to 1 base, leaving 7 bases not matched to a gene. The germline CDR1 and CDR2 sequences are SGHRS and YFSETQ. DNA for the CDR3: TGCGCCAGCAGCTTACGGACAGGGGGCGATTTTAACTATGGCTACACCTTC. Amino acid sequence: CASSLRTGGDFNYGYTF.

V is TRBV4-1 and J is TRBJ1-1, with 10 bases fitting TRBD1. The CDR3 covers 15 residues. The V segment lost 3 bases and the J segment 5 bases; nucleotides outside the gene matches: 6. Germline CDR1 MGHRA, CDR2 YSYEKL. The DNA of the CDR3 is TGCGCCAGCAGCCAGGGGGACAGGGGAGCGACTGAAGCTTTCTTT. Its protein is CASSQGDRGATEAFF.

This clonotype was counted a few times. J is TRBJ2-7 and V is TRBV7-9; 8 positions agree with TRBD1. The junction had 5 bases not matched to a gene; V was cut back by 5 bases and J by 5 bases. CDR3 length: 13 amino acids. Germline CDR1 SEHNR, CDR2 FQNEAQ (reference sequence). In DNA, the CDR3 is TGTGCCAGCAGCAGTAGCAGGGGGCACGAGCAGTACTTC. Amino acids: CASSSSRGHEQYF.